This record concerns one T cell receptor (beta chain) sequence. Its antigen is not known. Unmatched junction bases numbered 2, after V lost 3 bases and J lost 1 base. Germline CDR1 MDHEN, CDR2 SYDVKM. The CDR3 covers 14 residues. This sample is part of a study of early T cells in non-severe SARS-CoV-2 infection. Turning to the study itself: Sequencing of unsorted whole blood was done on bulk RNA, leaving chains unpaired. Whole-study results and caveats: Anti-spike CD8 responses were favored in VDJdb matching, and private and CD4 specificities were missed.

Each CDR3 protein gets one entry after TCRdb re-called the 5' RACE reads with MiXCR. The data show some 64,000 distinct CDR3 sequences, more than 8% seen once. The material sequenced was whole blood, taken at baseline. The chain recombines TRBV28 with TRBJ1-1; 7 bases line up with TRBD1. The receptor comes from an adult who was a healthcare worker with PCR-confirmed SARS-CoV-2 infection or an uninfected control (not recorded which). The CDR3 spells CASSFEGANTEAFF. CDR3 sequence (DNA): TGTGCCAGCAGTTTCGAGGGGGCGAACACTGAAGCTTTCTTT. Supplemented by reference TRBV28 and TRBJ1-1, the full variable domain reads DVKVTQSSRYLVKRTGEKVFLECVQDMDHENMFWYRQDPGLGLRLIYFSYDVKMKEKGDIPEGYSVSREKKERFSLILESASTNQTSMYLCASSFEGANTEAFFGQGTRLTVV.